This T cell receptor beta chain came from a study of immune evolution from preneoplasia to lung adenocarcinoma. In the study overall: HLA loss of heterozygosity: around 6.5% AIS, around 16% MIA, about 35% ADC, none AAH.

Each case's diagnosis was confirmed by two pathologists on H&E. Per the germline V gene, CDR1 is MNHEY and CDR2 is SVGAGI. V dropped 2 bases and J dropped 2; count of bases not matched to a gene: 5. The CDR3 is made up of 15 amino acids. Measured with immunoSEQ multiplex PCR; TCRdb has only the in-frame clones, and not every one. Among 9,500 to 12,000 clones, roughly 85% were seen once, and the ten largest hold less than 4.5%. The clonotype was recovered from a person aged 65 to 85 with invasive lung adenocarcinoma. The chain links TRBV6-5 to TRBJ2-7; TRBD1 matches at 8 bases. The specimen sequenced was FFPE invasive lung adenocarcinoma tissue. CDR3 amino acids: CASSYTRGPTYEQYF. The CDR3 DNA reads TGTGCCAGCAGTTACACCAGGGGGCCAACCTACGAGCAGTACTTC.